These 27 T cell receptor beta chains were sequenced from one sample in a study of siplizumab effects on memory and regulatory T cells. Only in-frame clones appear in the TCRdb table, and some are missing; sequencing was by immunoSEQ multiplex PCR. This repertoire shows tens of thousands of clones, 95% to 97% found once; its top ten account for around 0.03%. The sample consisted of naive CD4+ T cells sorted from blood. Receptors were obtained from a human donor in good health.

The chain has TRBV7-2 and TRBJ2-2; 9 positions agree with TRBD2. Trimming at V came to 3 bases and at J to 4 bases, leaving 3 bases not matched to a gene. Germline assignment: CDR1 SGHTA and CDR2 FQGNSA. The CDR3 consists of 15 residues. DNA of the CDR3: TGTGCCAGCAGCTTGGGACTAGCCAGCACCGGGGAGCTGTTTTTT. Translation gives CASSLGLASTGELFF.

The chain recombines TRBV6-6 with TRBJ1-1; 10 nucleotides agree with TRBD1. The CDR3 has 13 residues. V lost 2 bases, J lost 8 bases, and 2 bases stayed unmatched. Per the germline V gene, CDR1 is MNHNY and CDR2 is SVGAGI (reference sequence). CDR3 bases: TGTGCCAGCAGTTACGGGGACAGGGGCGAAGCTTTCTTT. It translates to CASSYGDRGEAFF.

The V call is TRBV28, the J call TRBJ1-1; D ambiguous. This CDR3 comprises 14 residues. With 3 bases removed from V and 6 bases from J, the gap between germline ends came to 14 bases. Germline CDR1 and CDR2: MDHEN and SYDVKM. The CDR3 spells CASSLAGSLAEAFF. Here the CDR3 DNA reads TGTGCCAGCAGTTTGGCGGGATCCCTCGCTGAAGCTTTCTTT.

The chain couples TRBV4-2 to TRBJ2-1; TRBD2 matches 9 bases. CDR1 and CDR2 from the germline V gene are LGHNA and YNFKEQ. This CDR3 comprises 18 residues. Germline trimming cut 1 base from V and 0 bases from J; bases unmatched to any gene: 7. The CDR3 is CASSQGPAGGSSYNEQFF. In DNA form, the CDR3 reads TGTGCCAGCAGCCAAGGTCCAGCGGGGGGTAGCTCCTACAATGAGCAGTTCTTC.

This chain joins TRBV7-9 and TRBJ1-2; 7 bases agree with TRBD1. The trim removed 3 bases at V and 8 bases at J, leaving 3 bases unmatched. This CDR3 has 12 amino acids. Germline V lookup: CDR1 SEHNR, CDR2 FQNEAQ (reference sequence). The CDR3 region has the DNA TGTGCCAGCAGCTTCCAGGGGGGAGGCTACACCTTC. Residues: CASSFQGGGYTF.

The V call is TRBV6-6, the J call TRBJ2-5; the match to TRBD2 covers 10 bases. Germline-derived CDR1 and CDR2 are MNHNY and SVGAGI (reference sequence). The CDR3 has 16 amino acids. Germline trimming cut 7 bases from V and 3 bases from J; bases unmatched to any gene: 11. The CDR3 spells CASTTRTSGQEETQYF. CDR3 in DNA: TGTGCCAGCACCACAAGGACTAGCGGACAGGAAGAGACCCAGTACTTC.

The chain couples TRBV7-2 to TRBJ2-7, with 10 nucleotides matching TRBD1. This CDR3 has 18 amino acids. Losses at the gene ends were 2 bases for V and 2 bases for J; bases not matched to a gene: 12. CDR1 and CDR2 (germline): SGHTA, FQGNSA. The CDR3 DNA is TGTGCCAGCAGCTTATGGGGCCCCTGGGACAGGGGAACCTACGAGCAGTACTTC. Translation: CASSLWGPWDRGTYEQYF.

The V gene is TRBV19, the J gene TRBJ1-3; 8 nucleotides agree with TRBD1. Germline-derived CDR1 and CDR2 are LNHDA and SQIVND (reference sequence). The junction had 5 bases not matched to a gene; V was cut back by 5 bases and J by 2 bases. This CDR3 region has 15 residues. The CDR3 reads CASSLSDRAGNTIYF. CDR3 sequence (DNA): TGTGCCAGTAGTCTCTCGGACAGGGCTGGAAACACCATATATTTT.

The rearrangement joins TRBV7-3 to TRBJ2-2; 8 positions match TRBD1. CDR3 length: 15 residues. J gave up 4 bases and V 5 bases, and 6 bases lay outside the gene matches. Per the germline V gene, CDR1 is SGHTA and CDR2 is FQGTGA. The CDR3 region is CASSAGQAITGELFF. The CDR3 coding sequence is TGTGCCAGCAGCGCGGGACAGGCGATCACCGGGGAGCTGTTTTTT.

This chain connects TRBV5-1 to TRBJ2-1; D is possibly TRBD1 (5 bases). Germline V lookup: CDR1 SGHRS, CDR2 YFSETQ. This CDR3 spans 17 amino acids. V lost 0 bases and J 0 bases, leaving 13 bases between the germline ends. The CDR3 loop is CASSLEWGQSSYNEQFF. CDR3 bases: TGCGCCAGCAGCTTGGAATGGGGCCAGAGCTCCTACAATGAGCAGTTCTTC. Together with reference TRBV5-1 and TRBJ2-1, the CDR3 gives the full variable domain: KAGVTQTPRYLIKTRGQQVTLSCSPISGHRSVSWYQQTPGQGLQFLFEYFSETQRNKGNFPGRFSGRQFSNSRSEMNVSTLELGDSALYLCASSLEWGQSSYNEQFFGPGTRLTVL.

This sequence joins TRBV7-9 and TRBJ1-2; perhaps TRBD1 as D (5 bases). Looked up from germline, CDR1 is SEHNR and CDR2 is FQNEAQ (reference sequence). The CDR3 has 12 residues. Trimming pared 3 bases from V and 5 bases from J, leaving 7 bases between. The CDR3: CASSLEGYGYTF. The DNA of the CDR3 is TGTGCCAGCAGCTTGGAGGGGTATGGCTACACCTTC.

The chain employs TRBV5-1 and TRBJ1-2, with 10 positions matching TRBD1. Trimming took 4 bases from V and 5 from J; bases not matched to a gene: 5. CDR3 length: 14 residues. Germline V gene lookup returns CDR1 SGHRS and CDR2 YFSETQ. The CDR3 DNA is TGCGCCAGCAGCCTCGGACAGGGGGAGTATGGCTACACCTTC. Translation gives CASSLGQGEYGYTF.

This rearrangement joins TRBV2 to TRBJ2-5; 7 bases fit TRBD1. This CDR3 has 12 residues. J gave up 1 base and V 9 bases, and 2 bases lay outside the gene matches. Germline V CDR1 and CDR2: SNHLY, FYNNEI. CDR3 residues: CASYRGQETQYF. CDR3 DNA sequence: TGTGCCAGTTACAGGGGCCAAGAGACCCAGTACTTC.

The genes are TRBV28 and TRBJ2-7, with 8 nucleotides matching TRBD2. Germline CDR1 reads MDHEN; CDR2 reads SYDVKM. Losses at the gene ends were 8 bases for V and 3 bases for J; bases not matched to a gene: 3. The CDR3 covers 12 residues. DNA of the CDR3: TGTGCCAGCTTAGCGGGGAACTACGAGCAGTACTTC. Translated, it gives CASLAGNYEQYF.

The CDR3 coding sequence is TGTGCCAGCAGTTGGGACAGCTATGGCTACACCTTC. Its translation: CASSWDSYGYTF. The V and J genes are TRBV28 and TRBJ1-2; TRBD1 agrees at 7 bases. Germline CDR1 MDHEN, CDR2 SYDVKM. V shed 4 bases, J shed 4 bases, and the junction held 0 bases outside the gene matches. CDR3 length equals 12 residues.

V and J are TRBV14 and TRBJ2-4, with TRBD2 as a possible D gene (7 bases). Germline CDR1 and CDR2: SGHDN and FVKESK. The CDR3 runs 16 residues. V lost 3 bases, J lost 8 bases, and 20 bases lay in between. CDR3: CASSQPPGGHRDIQYF. DNA of the CDR3: TGTGCCAGCAGCCAGCCCCCGGGGGGCCACAGGGACATTCAGTACTTC.

The chain joins TRBV7-2 to TRBJ2-1; 14 bases align to TRBD2. V trimming: 1 base; J trimming: 11 bases; junction bases outside the gene matches: 4. Germline-derived CDR1 and CDR2 are SGHTA and FQGNSA. CDR3 length equals 15 residues. The CDR3 loop reads CASSLDRLAGGQQFF. Here the CDR3 DNA reads TGTGCCAGCAGCTTAGACAGACTAGCGGGGGGGCAGCAGTTCTTC.

The chain uses TRBV2 and TRBJ2-5; TRBD2 agrees at 7 bases. CDR1 SNHLY and CDR2 FYNNEI come from the germline V gene. The CDR3 is 15 amino acids. Trimming took 5 bases from V and 4 from J; bases not matched to a gene: 10. CDR3 in DNA: TGTGCCAGCAGTTCGGGGGGAGCCGCTACAGAGACCCAGTACTTC. Translation: CASSSGGAATETQYF.

The gene calls are TRBV7-7 and TRBJ2-5, with D hard to call. Trimming pared 1 base from V and 1 base from J, leaving 4 bases between. Germline CDR1 is SSHAT and CDR2 is FNYEAQ (reference sequence). The CDR3 is 13 amino acids. The CDR3 reads CASSLVGQETQYF. The CDR3 coding sequence is TGTGCCAGCAGCTTAGTGGGCCAAGAGACCCAGTACTTC. The complete variable domain, with remaining parts taken from reference TRBV7-7 and TRBJ2-5, reads GAGVSQSPRYKVTKRGQDVTLRCDPISSHATLYWYQQALGQGPEFLTYFNYEAQPDKSGLPSDRFSAERPEGSISTLTIQRTEQRDSAMYRCASSLVGQETQYFGPGTRLLVL.

This clone was found once. The chain joins TRBV19 to TRBJ2-7; D may be TRBD1 (6 bases). Germline values: CDR1 LNHDA, CDR2 SQIVND (reference sequence). The CDR3 covers 14 residues. The V gene lost 5 bases and the J gene lost 3 bases, with 14 bases spanning the gap. As DNA, the CDR3 is TGTGCCAGTAGTGTCCCGGGACAATACTACGAGCAGTACTTC. This sequence encodes CASSVPGQYYEQYF.

The chain couples TRBV29-1 to TRBJ2-7; 9 bases are shared with TRBD1. CDR3 length: 13 residues. The junction had 6 bases not matched to a gene; V was cut back by 6 bases and J by 3 bases. Germline CDR1 is SQVTM and CDR2 is ANQGSEA. DNA for the CDR3: TGCAGCGTCCGCCGGGACAGGGTCTACGAGCAGTACTTC. This sequence encodes CSVRRDRVYEQYF.

The CDR3 DNA sequence: TGTGCCAGCAGCTTAGATTGGGGGACCCAGTACTTC. Its translation: CASSLDWGTQYF. The chain is built from TRBV11-3 and TRBJ2-5; no clear D gene. The CDR3 length is 12 residues. The V end lost 0 bases, the J end lost 7 bases, and 6 bases lay between the germline ends. Germline V gene sequence: CDR1 SGHNT, CDR2 YENEEA.

DNA for the CDR3: TGTGCCAGCAGCCCAGAGGGCAGTCGTGAAGGCGAGCAGTACTTC. Translating gives CASSPEGSREGEQYF. The chain carries TRBV9 and TRBJ2-7; D might be TRBD2 (5 bases). This CDR3 has 15 amino acids. From germline, CDR1 is SGDLS and CDR2 YYNGEE. Between the trimmed V and J ends, which lost 4 bases and 6 bases, there was a span of 20 bases.

This rearrangement joins TRBV19 to TRBJ2-7; weak D call: TRBD2 (5 bases). V was clipped by 2 bases and J by 6 bases, with 17 bases between them. The CDR3 consists of 15 residues. CDR1 and CDR2 from the germline V gene are LNHDA and SQIVND (reference sequence). CDR3 in amino acids: CASSISAGLGAEQYF. The CDR3 DNA reads as TGTGCCAGTAGTATATCGGCGGGTCTCGGAGCCGAGCAGTACTTC.

The V gene is TRBV6-4, the J gene TRBJ2-7; D remains ambiguous. The CDR3 is made up of 15 amino acids. CDR1 is MRHNA, CDR2 SNTAGT, per germline. V lost 3 bases, J lost 4 bases, and 16 bases lay in between. CDR3 sequence (DNA): TGTGCCAGCAGTGAGGTAGGGCAGCTACTTTACGAGCAGTACTTC. Translating gives CASSEVGQLLYEQYF.

This chain joins TRBV10-1 and TRBJ2-5, with TRBD1 matching 7 bases. V was pared by 9 bases and J by 2 bases, with 12 bases of the junction left unmatched. The germline gives CDR1 WNHNN, CDR2 SYGVQD (reference sequence). There are 15 residues in the CDR3. CDR3 nucleotide sequence: TGCGCCAGAGAGAGGACAGGTCCCCCACAAGAGACCCAGTACTTC. Translated: CARERTGPPQETQYF.

CDR3 in amino acids: CASSLAGAQFF. The CDR3, as DNA: TGTGCCAGCAGCTTAGCAGGCGCGCAGTTCTTC. The chain employs TRBV7-2 and TRBJ2-1; D is undetermined. There are 11 residues in the CDR3. Trimming removed 0 bases at V and 12 bases at J, with 6 bases between. Germline V gives CDR1 SGHTA, CDR2 FQGNSA. Variable domain in full (rest from reference TRBV7-2 and TRBJ2-1): GAGVSQSPSNKVTEKGKDVELRCDPISGHTALYWYRQSLGQGLEFLIYFQGNSAPDKSGLPSDRFSAERTGGSVSTLTIQRTQQEDSAVYLCASSLAGAQFFGPGTRLTVL.